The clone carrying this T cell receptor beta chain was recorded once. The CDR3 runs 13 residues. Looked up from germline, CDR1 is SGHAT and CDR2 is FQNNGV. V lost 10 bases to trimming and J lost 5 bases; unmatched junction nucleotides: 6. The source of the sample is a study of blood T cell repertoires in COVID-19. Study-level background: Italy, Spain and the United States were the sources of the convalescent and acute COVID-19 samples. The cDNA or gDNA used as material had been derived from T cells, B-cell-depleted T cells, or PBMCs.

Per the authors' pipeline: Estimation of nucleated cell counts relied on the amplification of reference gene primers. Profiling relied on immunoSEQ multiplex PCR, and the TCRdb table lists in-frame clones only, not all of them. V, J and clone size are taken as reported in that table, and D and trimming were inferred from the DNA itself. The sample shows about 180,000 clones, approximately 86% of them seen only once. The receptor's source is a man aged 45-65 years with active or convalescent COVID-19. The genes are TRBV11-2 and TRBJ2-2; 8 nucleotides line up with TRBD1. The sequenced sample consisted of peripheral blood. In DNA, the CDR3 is TGTGCCACCAGACAGGGGCAGACCGGGGAGCTGTTTTTT. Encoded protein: CATRQGQTGELFF.